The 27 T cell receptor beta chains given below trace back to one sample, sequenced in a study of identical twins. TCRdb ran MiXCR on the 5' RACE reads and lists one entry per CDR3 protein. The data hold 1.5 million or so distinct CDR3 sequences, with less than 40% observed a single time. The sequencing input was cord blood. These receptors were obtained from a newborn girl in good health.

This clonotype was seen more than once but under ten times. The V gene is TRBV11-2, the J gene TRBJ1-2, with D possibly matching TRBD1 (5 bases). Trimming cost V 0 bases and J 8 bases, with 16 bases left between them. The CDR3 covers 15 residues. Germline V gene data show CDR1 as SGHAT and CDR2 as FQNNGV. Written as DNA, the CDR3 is TGTGCCAGCAGCTTAGACGTTTCAGGGCCGGAGGGCTACACCTTC. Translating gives CASSLDVSGPEGYTF. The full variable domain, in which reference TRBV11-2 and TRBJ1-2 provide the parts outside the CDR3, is EAGVAQSPRYKIIEKRQSVAFWCNPISGHATLYWYQQILGQGPKLLIQFQNNGVVDDSQLPKDRFSAERLKGVDSTLKIQPAKLEDSAVYLCASSLDVSGPEGYTFGSGTRLTVV.

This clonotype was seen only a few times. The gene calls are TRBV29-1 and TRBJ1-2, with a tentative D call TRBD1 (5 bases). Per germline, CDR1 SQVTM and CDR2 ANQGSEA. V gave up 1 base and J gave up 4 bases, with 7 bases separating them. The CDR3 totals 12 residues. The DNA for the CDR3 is TGCAGCGTTGAAGGACAGTCCTATGGCTACACCTTC. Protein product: CSVEGQSYGYTF.

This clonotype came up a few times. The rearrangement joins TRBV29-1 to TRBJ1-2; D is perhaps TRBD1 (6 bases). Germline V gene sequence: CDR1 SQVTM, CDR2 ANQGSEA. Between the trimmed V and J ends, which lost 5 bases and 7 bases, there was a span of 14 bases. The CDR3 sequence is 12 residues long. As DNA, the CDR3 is TGCAGCGTTCGAAGGGGGGATCGTGGCTACACCTTC. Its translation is CSVRRGDRGYTF.

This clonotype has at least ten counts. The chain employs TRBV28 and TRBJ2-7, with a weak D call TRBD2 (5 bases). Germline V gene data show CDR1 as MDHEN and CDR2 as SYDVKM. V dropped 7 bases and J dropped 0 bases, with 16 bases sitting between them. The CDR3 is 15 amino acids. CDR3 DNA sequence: TGTGCCAGCAATCCCGGCGGGTCCAGCTCCTACGAGCAGTACTTC. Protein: CASNPGGSSSYEQYF.

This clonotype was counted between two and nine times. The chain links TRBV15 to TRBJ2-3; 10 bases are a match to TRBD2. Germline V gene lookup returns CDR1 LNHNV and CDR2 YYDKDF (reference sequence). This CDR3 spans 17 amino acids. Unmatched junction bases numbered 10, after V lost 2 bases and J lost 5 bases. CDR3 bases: TGTGCCACCAGCAGAATACCAGCGGGAGGGGATGAAGATACGCAGTATTTT. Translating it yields CATSRIPAGGDEDTQYF.

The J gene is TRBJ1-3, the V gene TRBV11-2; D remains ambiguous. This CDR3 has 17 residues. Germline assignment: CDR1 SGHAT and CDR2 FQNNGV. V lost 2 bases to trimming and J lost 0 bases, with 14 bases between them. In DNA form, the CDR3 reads TGTGCCAGCAGCTTAACCCGACCGTTTATCTCTGGAAACACCATATATTTT. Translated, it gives CASSLTRPFISGNTIYF.

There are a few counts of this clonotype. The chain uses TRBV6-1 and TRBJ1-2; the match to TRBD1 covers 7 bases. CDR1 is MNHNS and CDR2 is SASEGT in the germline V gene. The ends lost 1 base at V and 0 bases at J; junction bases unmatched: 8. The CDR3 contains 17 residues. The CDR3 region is CASSEGRQGLPNYGYTF. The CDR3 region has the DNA TGTGCCAGCAGTGAAGGGAGACAGGGCCTTCCTAACTATGGCTACACCTTC.

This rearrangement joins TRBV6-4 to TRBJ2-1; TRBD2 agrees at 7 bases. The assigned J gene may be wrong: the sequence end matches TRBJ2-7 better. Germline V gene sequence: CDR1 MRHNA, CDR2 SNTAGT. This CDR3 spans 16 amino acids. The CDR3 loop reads CASSDSGTNSYNEQYF. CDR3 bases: TGTGCCAGCAGTGACTCGGGGACTAACTCCTACAATGAGCAGTACTTC.

The CDR3 region has the DNA TGCGCCAGCAGCTTGCCCCACAGGGAGTCCGCAAACATTCAGTACTTC. Protein: CASSLPHRESANIQYF. The chain is built from TRBV5-1 and TRBJ2-4, with a weak D call TRBD1 (6 bases). In germline, CDR1 is SGHRS, CDR2 YFSETQ. Trimming removed 1 base from V and 6 bases from J, with 17 bases in between. The CDR3 consists of 16 residues.

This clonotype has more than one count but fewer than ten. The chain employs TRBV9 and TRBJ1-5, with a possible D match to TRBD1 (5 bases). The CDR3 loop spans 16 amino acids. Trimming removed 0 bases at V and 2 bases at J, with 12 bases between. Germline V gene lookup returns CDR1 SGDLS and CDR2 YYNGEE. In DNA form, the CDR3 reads TGTGCCAGCAGCGTAGTCCCAGGGTCGCGCAATCAGCCCCAGCATTTT. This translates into CASSVVPGSRNQPQHF.

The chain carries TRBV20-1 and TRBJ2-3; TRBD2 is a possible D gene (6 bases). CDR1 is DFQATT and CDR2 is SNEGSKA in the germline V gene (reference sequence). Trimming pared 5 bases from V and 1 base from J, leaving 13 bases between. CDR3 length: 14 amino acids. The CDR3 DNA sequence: TGCAGTGCTCCGACCCCGGGAGGCACAGATACGCAGTATTTT. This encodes CSAPTPGGTDTQYF.

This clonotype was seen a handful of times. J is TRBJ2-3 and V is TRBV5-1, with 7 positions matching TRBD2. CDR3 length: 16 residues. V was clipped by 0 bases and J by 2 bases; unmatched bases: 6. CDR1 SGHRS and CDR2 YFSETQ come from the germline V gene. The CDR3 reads CASSLESGGFTDTQYF. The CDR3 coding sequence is TGCGCCAGCAGCTTGGAGTCGGGGGGATTCACAGATACGCAGTATTTT.

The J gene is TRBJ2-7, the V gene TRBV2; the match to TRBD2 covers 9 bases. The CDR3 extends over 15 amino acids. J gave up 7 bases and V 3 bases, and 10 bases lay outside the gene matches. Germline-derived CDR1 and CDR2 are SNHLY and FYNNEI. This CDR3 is CASSDEREAYNEQYF. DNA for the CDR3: TGTGCCAGCAGTGACGAGCGGGAGGCCTACAATGAGCAGTACTTC.

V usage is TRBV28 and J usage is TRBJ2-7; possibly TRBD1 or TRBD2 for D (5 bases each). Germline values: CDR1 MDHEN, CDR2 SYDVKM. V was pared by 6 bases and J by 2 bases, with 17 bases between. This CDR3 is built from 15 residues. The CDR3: CASSPTRDRTYEQYF. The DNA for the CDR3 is TGTGCCAGCAGCCCTACCCGGGACCGCACCTACGAGCAGTACTTC. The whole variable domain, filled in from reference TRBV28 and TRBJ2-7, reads DVKVTQSSRYLVKRTGEKVFLECVQDMDHENMFWYRQDPGLGLRLIYFSYDVKMKEKGDIPEGYSVSREKKERFSLILESASTNQTSMYLCASSPTRDRTYEQYFGPGTRLTVT.

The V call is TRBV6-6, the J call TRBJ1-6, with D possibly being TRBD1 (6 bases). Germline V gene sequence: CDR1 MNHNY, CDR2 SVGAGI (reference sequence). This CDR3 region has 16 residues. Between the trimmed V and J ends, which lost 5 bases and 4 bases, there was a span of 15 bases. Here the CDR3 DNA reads TGTGCCAGCAGTGGACAGACAGTTCTTTATAATTCACCCCTCCACTTT. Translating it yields CASSGQTVLYNSPLHF.

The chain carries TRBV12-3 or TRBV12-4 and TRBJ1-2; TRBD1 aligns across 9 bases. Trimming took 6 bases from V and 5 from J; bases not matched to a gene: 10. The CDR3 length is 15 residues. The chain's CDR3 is CASSLRDRALYGYTF. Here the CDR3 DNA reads TGTGCCAGCAGCCTCCGGGACAGGGCCTTATATGGCTACACCTTC.

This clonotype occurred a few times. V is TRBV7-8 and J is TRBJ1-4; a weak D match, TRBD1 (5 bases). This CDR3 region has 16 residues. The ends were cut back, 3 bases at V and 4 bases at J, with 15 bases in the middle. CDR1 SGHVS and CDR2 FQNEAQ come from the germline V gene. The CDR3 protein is CASSFGTAVSNEKLFF. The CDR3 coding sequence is TGTGCCAGCAGCTTCGGGACGGCCGTCAGTAATGAAAAACTGTTTTTT. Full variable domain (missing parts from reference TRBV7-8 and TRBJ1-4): GAGVSQSPRYKVAKRGQDVALRCDPISGHVSLFWYQQALGQGPEFLTYFQNEAQLDKSGLPSDRFFAERPEGSVSTLKIQRTQQEDSAVYLCASSFGTAVSNEKLFFGSGTQLSVL.

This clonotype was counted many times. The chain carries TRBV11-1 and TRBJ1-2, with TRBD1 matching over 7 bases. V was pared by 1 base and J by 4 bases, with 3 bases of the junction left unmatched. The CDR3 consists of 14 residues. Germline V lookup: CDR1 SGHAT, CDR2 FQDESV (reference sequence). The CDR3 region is CASSLDGTAYGYTF. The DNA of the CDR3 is TGTGCCAGCAGCTTAGATGGGACAGCCTATGGCTACACCTTC.

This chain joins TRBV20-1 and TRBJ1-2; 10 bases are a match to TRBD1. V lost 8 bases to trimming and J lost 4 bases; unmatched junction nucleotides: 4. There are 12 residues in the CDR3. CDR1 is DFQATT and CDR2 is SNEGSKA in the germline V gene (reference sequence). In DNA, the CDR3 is TGCAGTTCCAGGACAGGGGGCTATGGCTACACCTTC. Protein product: CSSRTGGYGYTF.

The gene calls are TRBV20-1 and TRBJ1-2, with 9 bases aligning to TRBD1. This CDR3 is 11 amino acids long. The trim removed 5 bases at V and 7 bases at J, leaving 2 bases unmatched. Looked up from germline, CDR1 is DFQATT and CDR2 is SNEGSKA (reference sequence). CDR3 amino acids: CSAQGQGGYTF. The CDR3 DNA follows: TGCAGTGCTCAGGGACAGGGTGGCTACACCTTC.

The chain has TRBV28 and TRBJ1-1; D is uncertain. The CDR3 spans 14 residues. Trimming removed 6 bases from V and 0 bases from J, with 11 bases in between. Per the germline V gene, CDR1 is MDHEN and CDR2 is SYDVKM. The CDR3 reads CASSPTSMNTEAFF. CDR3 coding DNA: TGTGCCAGCAGCCCGACATCCATGAACACTGAAGCTTTCTTT.

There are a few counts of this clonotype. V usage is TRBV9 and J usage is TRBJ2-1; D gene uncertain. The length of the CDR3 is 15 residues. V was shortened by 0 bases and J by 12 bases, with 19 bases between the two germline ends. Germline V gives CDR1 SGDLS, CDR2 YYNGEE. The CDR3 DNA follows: TGTGCCAGCAGCGTAGAAGGGTCGGGCCTATACGGGCAGTTCTTC. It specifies CASSVEGSGLYGQFF.

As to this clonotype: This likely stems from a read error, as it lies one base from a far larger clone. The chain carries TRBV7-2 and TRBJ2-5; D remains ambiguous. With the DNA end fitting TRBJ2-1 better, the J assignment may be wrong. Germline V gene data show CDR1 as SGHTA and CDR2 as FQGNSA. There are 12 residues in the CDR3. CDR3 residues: CASSFVQETQFF. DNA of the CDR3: TGTGCCAGCAGCTTCGTTCAAGAGACCCAGTTCTTC.

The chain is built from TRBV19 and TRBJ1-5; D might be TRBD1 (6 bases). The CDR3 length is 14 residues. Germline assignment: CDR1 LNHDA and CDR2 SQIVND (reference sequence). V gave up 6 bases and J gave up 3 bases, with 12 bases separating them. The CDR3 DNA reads TGTGCCAGTAGGGCCGACAGGTACAATCAGCCCCAGCATTTT. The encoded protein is CASRADRYNQPQHF.

Here the CDR3 DNA reads TGTGCCATCAGGTCGGGCGGTTCCACCGGGGAGCTGTTTTTT. Translating gives CAIRSGGSTGELFF. This chain joins TRBV10-3 and TRBJ2-2; D gene unclear. Germline V lookup: CDR1 ENHRY, CDR2 SYGVKD. The CDR3 is 14 residues long. The V end was cut by 6 bases, the J end by 4 bases, with 12 bases between.

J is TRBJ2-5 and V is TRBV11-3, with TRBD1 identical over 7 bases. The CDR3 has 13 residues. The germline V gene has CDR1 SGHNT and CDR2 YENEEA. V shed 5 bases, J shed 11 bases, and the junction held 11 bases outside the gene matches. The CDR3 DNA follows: TGTGCCAGCAGCGTAGGACAGGTCAATGAGCAGTACTTC. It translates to CASSVGQVNEQYF.

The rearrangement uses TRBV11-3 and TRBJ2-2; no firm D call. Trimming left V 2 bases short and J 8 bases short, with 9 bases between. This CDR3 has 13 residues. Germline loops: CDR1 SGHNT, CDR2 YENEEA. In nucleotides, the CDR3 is TGTGCCAGCAGCTTAAGGGTGTCGGGGGAGCTGTTTTTT. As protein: CASSLRVSGELFF.